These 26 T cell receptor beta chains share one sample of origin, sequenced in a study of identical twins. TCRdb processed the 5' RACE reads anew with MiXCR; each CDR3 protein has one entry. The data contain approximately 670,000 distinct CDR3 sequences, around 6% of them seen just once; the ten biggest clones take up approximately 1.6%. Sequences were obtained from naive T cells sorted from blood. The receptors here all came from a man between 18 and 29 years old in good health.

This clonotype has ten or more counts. The CDR3 sequence: CSARVREDYNEQFF. The CDR3 DNA sequence: TGCAGTGCTAGGGTGCGGGAAGACTACAATGAGCAGTTCTTC. V usage is TRBV20-1 and J usage is TRBJ2-1, with a weak D call TRBD2 (6 bases). Per germline, CDR1 DFQATT and CDR2 SNEGSKA (reference sequence). CDR3 length equals 14 residues. The germline V and J ends were trimmed by 3 bases and 3 bases, with 12 bases remaining between them.

In DNA form, the CDR3 reads TGCAGCGGTCGGGACAGGGGCGACACCGGGGAGCTGTTTTTT. Encoded protein: CSGRDRGDTGELFF. The J gene is TRBJ2-2, the V gene TRBV29-1; 10 bases fit TRBD1. This CDR3 contains 14 residues. V lost 7 bases, J lost 3 bases, and 5 bases stayed unmatched. Per germline, CDR1 SQVTM and CDR2 ANQGSEA.

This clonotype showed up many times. CDR3 nucleotides: TGTGCCAGCAGTCTGACTCGGTTCGGTGAGCAGTTCTTC. Translating gives CASSLTRFGEQFF. V is TRBV12-3 or TRBV12-4 and J is TRBJ2-1; D gene ambiguous. This CDR3 spans 13 amino acids. V lost 5 bases and J lost 9, with 14 bases in between.

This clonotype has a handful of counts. CDR3 loop: CASKVPGHSTDTQYF. Here the CDR3 DNA reads TGTGCCAGTAAAGTCCCGGGGCATAGTACGGATACGCAGTATTTT. This chain joins TRBV19 and TRBJ2-3, with D possibly called TRBD1 or TRBD2 (5 bases each). Germline assignment: CDR1 LNHDA and CDR2 SQIVND (reference sequence). The CDR3 extends over 15 amino acids. Between the trimmed V and J ends, which lost 7 bases and 6 bases, there was a span of 20 bases.

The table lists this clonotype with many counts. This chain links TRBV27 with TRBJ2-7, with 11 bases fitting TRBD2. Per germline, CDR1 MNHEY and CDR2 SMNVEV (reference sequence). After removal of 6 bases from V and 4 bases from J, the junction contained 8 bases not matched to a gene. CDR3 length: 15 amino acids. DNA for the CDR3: TGTGCCAGCAGGACGACTAGCGGGACAAGTTACGAGCAGTACTTC. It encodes CASRTTSGTSYEQYF.

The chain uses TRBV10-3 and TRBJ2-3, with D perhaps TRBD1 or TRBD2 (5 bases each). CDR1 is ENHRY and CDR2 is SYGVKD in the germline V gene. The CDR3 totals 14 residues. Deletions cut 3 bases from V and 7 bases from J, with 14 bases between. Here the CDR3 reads CAISDPRDGNTQYF. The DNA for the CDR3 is TGTGCCATCAGTGACCCCAGGGACGGGAATACGCAGTATTTT.

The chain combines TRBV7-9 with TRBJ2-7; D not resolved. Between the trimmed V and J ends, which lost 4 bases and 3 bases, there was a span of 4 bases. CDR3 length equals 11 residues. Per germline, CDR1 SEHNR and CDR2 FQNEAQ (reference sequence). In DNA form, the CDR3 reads TGTGCCAGCAGCTGGGACTACGAGCAGTACTTC. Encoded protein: CASSWDYEQYF. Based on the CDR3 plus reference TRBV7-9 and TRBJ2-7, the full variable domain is DTGVSQNPRHKITKRGQNVTFRCDPISEHNRLYWYRQTLGQGPEFLTYFQNEAQLEKSRLLSDRFSAERPKGSFSTLEIQRTEQGDSAMYLCASSWDYEQYFGPGTRLTVT.

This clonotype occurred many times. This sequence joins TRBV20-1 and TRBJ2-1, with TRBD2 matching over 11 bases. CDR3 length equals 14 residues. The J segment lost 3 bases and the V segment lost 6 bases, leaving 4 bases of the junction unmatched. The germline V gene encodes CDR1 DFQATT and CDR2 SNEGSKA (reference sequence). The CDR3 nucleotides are TGCAGTGCGACGGGACTAGCGGACTACAATGAGCAGTTCTTC. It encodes CSATGLADYNEQFF.

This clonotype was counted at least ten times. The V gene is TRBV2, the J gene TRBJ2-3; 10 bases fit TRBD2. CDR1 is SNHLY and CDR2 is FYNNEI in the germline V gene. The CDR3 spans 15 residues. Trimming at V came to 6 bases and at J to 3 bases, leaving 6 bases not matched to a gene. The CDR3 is CASRSSTSGTDTQYF. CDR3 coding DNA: TGTGCCAGCAGGAGTTCGACTAGCGGGACAGATACGCAGTATTTT.

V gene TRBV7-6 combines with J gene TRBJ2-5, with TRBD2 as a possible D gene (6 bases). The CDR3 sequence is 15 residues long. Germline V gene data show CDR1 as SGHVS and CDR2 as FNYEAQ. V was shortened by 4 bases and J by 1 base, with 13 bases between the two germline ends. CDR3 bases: TGTGCCAGCAGCTCTGGCGGGGCGGGCCAAGAGACCCAGTACTTC. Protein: CASSSGGAGQETQYF.

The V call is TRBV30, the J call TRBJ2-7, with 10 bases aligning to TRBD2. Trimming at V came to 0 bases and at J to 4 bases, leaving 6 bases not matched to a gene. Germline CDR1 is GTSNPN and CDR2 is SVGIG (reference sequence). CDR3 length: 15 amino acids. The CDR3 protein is CAWSVWASGRYEQYF. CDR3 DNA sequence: TGTGCCTGGAGTGTCTGGGCTAGCGGGAGATACGAGCAGTACTTC.

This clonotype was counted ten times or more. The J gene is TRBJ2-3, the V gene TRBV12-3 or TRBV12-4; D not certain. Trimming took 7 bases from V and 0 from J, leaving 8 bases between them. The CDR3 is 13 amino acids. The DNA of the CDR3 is TGTGCCAGCACGAGACGGAGCACAGATACGCAGTATTTT. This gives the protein CASTRRSTDTQYF.

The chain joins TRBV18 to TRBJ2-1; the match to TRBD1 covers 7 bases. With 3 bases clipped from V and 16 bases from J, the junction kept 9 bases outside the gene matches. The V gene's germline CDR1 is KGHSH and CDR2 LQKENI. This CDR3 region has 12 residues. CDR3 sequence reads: CASSPETGWRFF. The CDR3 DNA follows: TGTGCCAGCTCACCCGAGACAGGGTGGCGATTCTTC.

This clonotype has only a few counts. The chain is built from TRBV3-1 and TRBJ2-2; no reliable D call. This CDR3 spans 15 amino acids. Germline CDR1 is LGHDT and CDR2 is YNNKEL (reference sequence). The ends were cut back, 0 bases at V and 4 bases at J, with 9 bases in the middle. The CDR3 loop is CASSQERVITGELFF. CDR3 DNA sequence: TGTGCCAGCAGCCAAGAACGGGTAATCACCGGGGAGCTGTTTTTT. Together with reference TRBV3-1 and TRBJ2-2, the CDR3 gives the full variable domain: DTAVSQTPKYLVTQMGNDKSIKCEQNLGHDTMYWYKQDSKKFLKIMFSYNNKELIINETVPNRFSPKSPDKAHLNLHINSLELGDSAVYFCASSQERVITGELFFGEGSRLTVL.

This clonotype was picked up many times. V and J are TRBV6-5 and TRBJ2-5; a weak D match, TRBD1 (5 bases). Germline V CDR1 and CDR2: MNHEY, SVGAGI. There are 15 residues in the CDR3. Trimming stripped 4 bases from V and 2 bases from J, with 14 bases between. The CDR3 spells CASSSELGPQETQYF. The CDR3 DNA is TGTGCCAGCAGTTCAGAACTGGGGCCTCAAGAGACCCAGTACTTC.

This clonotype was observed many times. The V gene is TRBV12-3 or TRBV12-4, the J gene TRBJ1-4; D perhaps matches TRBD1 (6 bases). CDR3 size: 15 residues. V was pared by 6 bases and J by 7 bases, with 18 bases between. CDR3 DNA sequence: TGTGCCAGCAGCCCATTGAGGGGGATTGGTGAAAAACTGTTTTTT. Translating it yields CASSPLRGIGEKLFF.

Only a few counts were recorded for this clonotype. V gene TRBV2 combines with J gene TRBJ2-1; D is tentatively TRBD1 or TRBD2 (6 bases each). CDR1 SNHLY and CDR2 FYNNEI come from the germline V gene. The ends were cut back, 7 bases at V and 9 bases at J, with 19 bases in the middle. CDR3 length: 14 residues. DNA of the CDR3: TGTGCCAGCATGACGGGGGTGGGGGCCAGTGAGCAGTTCTTC. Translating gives CASMTGVGASEQFF. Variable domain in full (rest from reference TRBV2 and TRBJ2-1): EPEVTQTPSHQVTQMGQEVILRCVPISNHLYFYWYRQILGQKVEFLVSFYNNEISEKSEIFDDQFSVERPDGSNFTLKIRSTKLEDSAMYFCASMTGVGASEQFFGPGTRLTVL.

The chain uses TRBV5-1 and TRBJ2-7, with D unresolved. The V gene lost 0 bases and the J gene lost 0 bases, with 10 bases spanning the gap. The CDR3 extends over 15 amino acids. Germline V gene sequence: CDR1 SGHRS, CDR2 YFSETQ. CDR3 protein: CASSLGQTSSYEQYF. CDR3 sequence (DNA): TGCGCCAGCAGCTTGGGTCAGACCTCCTCCTACGAGCAGTACTTC.

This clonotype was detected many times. The CDR3 nucleotides are TGTGCCAGCAATGAGGACAGCCGCTACGAGCAGTACTTC. It specifies CASNEDSRYEQYF. The V call is TRBV12-3 or TRBV12-4, the J call TRBJ2-7; tentative D call: TRBD1 (6 bases). The ends were cut back, 7 bases at V and 3 bases at J, with 13 bases in the middle. The CDR3 is made up of 13 amino acids.

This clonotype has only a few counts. The CDR3 loop is CASSWTSGSSETQYF. As DNA, the CDR3 is TGCGCCAGCAGCTGGACTAGCGGGAGCTCAGAGACCCAGTACTTC. The chain carries TRBV5-1 and TRBJ2-5; 13 bases align to TRBD2. The V gene end was trimmed by 3 bases and the J gene end by 4 bases; junction bases not matched to a gene: 3. Germline V CDR1 and CDR2: SGHRS, YFSETQ. There are 15 residues in the CDR3.

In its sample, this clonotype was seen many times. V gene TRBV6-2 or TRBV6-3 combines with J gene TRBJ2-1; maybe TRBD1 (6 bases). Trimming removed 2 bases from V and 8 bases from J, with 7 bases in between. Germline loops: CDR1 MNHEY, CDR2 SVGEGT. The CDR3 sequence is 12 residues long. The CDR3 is CASSYQGHEQFF. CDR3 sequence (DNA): TGTGCCAGCAGTTACCAGGGGCATGAGCAGTTCTTC.

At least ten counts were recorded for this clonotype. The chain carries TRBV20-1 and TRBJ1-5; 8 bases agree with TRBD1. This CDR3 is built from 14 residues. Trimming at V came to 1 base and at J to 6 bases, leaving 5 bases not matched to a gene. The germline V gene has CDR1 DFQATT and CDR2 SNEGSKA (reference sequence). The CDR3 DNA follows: TGCAGTGCTAGAGCTGGACAGGGCGGTCAGCCCCAGCATTTT. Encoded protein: CSARAGQGGQPQHF.

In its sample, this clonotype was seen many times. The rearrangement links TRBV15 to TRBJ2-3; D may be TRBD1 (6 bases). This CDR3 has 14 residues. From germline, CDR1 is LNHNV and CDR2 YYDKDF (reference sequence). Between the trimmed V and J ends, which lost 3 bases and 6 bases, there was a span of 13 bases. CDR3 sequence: CATSRGAGQDTQYF. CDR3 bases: TGTGCCACCAGCAGGGGTGCAGGACAGGATACGCAGTATTTT.

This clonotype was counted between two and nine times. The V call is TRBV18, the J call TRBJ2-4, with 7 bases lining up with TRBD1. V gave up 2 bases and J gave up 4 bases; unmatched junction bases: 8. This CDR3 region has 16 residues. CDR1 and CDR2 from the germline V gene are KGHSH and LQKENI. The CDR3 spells CASSPMTGPTKNIQYF. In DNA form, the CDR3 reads TGTGCCAGCTCACCAATGACAGGGCCAACTAAAAACATTCAGTACTTC.

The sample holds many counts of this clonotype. DNA for the CDR3: TGTGCCAGCAGCGACCGGGGAGTGAACACTGAAGCTTTCTTT. Translating it yields CASSDRGVNTEAFF. The chain recombines TRBV9 with TRBJ1-1, with no clear D. V gave up 3 bases and J gave up 0 bases, with 9 bases separating them. Germline loops: CDR1 SGDLS, CDR2 YYNGEE. The CDR3 runs to 14 residues.

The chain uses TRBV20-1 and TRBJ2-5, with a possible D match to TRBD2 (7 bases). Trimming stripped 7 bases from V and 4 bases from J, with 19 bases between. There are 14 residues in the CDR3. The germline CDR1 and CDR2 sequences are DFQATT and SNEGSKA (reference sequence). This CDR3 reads CSVGAVAGVETQYF. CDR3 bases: TGCAGTGTGGGGGCAGTTGCGGGAGTAGAGACCCAGTACTTC.